This entry describes one TCR beta chain. Trimming stripped 2 bases from V and 1 base from J, with 10 bases between. The CDR3 is 14 amino acids. The germline V gene has CDR1 SQVTM and CDR2 ANQGSEA. The sample belongs to a study of blood T cell repertoires in COVID-19. The overall study: Donors in the United States, Italy and Spain gave samples during acute or convalescent COVID-19.

In the original workflow: Amplified reference gene primers provided the basis for estimating nucleated cell counts. Generated by immunoSEQ multiplex PCR, the TCRdb table keeps only in-frame clones and is missing some. The DNA gave D and trimming, while V, J and clone size come from that table. The data show approximately 70,000 clones, with about 80% seen just once and about 25% held by the top ten. The chain has TRBV29-1 and TRBJ2-3, with a possible D match to TRBD2 (6 bases). The receptor comes from a man in his 60s with active or convalescent COVID-19. Sequenced: peripheral blood. This chain's CDR3 is CSVEPAGRTDTQYF. CDR3 DNA: TGCAGCGTTGAACCCGCGGGACGCACAGATACGCAGTATTTT.